This T cell receptor (beta chain) was identified in a study of cytomegalovirus exposure and HLA in healthy donors. Notes on the study in general: The listing of fewer than 200 TCR beta chains classed them as cytomegalovirus-associated. Diagnosis of cytomegalovirus status made by the classifier reportedly showed high specificity and sensitivity.

Profiled with immunoSEQ multiplex PCR; TCRdb holds only in-frame clones, not every one. The sample contains around 250,000 clones, around 90% of which appear only once. Points on this clone: Its antigen is not known.

This sequence was found in a woman aged 18 to 35 in good health and CMV-seronegative. The sequenced sample was PBMCs.

CDR3 amino acids: CASSLYGVGATDTQYF. In DNA form, the CDR3 reads TGTGCCAGCAGCTTGTATGGGGTTGGGGCCACAGATACGCAGTATTTT. This chain uses TRBV5-4 with TRBJ2-3; D may be TRBD1 (5 bases). This CDR3 is 16 amino acids long. The V and J ends lost 1 base and 2 bases respectively, with 14 bases between them. CDR1 is SGHNT and CDR2 is YYREEE in the germline V gene (reference sequence).